A selection of T cell receptor beta chains follows, all from one sample in a study of T cell repertoires in cytomegalovirus infection. One entry per CDR3 protein results from TCRdb running MiXCR on the reads. Among 750,000 to 950,000 distinct CDR3 sequences, 25% to 35% were seen once, and the ten largest hold around 12%. Which antigens these TCRs recognize remains unknown. The material was cultured CD8+ T cells from PBMCs, obtained from culture after CMV antigen stimulation. The receptors come from a human donor in good health (CMV status not recorded). Some clones in this sample may be carry-over from other donors' samples. CDR3s include the opening cysteine and the closing phenylalanine or tryptophan. D genes are given only for firm matches. Clone size is given for some rows only: seen once, a few or many times, or a class if the clone is expanded.

v_call: TRBV7-8; j_call: TRBJ2-3; d_call: TRBD2; clone_size: many; cdr3_nt: TGTGCCAGCAGCTTTAGCGGGGGGAAGGATACGCAGTATTTT; cdr3_aa: CASSFSGGKDTQYF
v_call: TRBV12-3/TRBV12-4; j_call: TRBJ2-5; d_call: NA; clone_size: few; cdr3_nt: TGTGCCAGCAGTTTCCCAGTCCGGGAGACCCAGTACTTC; cdr3_aa: CASSFPVRETQYF
v_call: TRBV27; j_call: TRBJ2-1; d_call: TRBD1; clone_size: NA; cdr3_nt: TGTGCCAGCGCCGAGGGGGCTAGCTCCTACAATGAGCAGTTCTTC; cdr3_aa: CASAEGASSYNEQFF
v_call: TRBV6-2/TRBV6-3; j_call: TRBJ1-1; d_call: TRBD1; clone_size: NA; cdr3_nt: TGTGCCAGCAGTTCACCCCGGACAGGGAGAATTGGGACTGAAGCTTTCTTT; cdr3_aa: CASSSPRTGRIGTEAFF
v_call: TRBV7-8; j_call: TRBJ1-5; d_call: NA; clone_size: NA; cdr3_nt: TGTGCCAGCAGCTCCCTGAGGGGGGGATTTCAGCCCCAGCATTTT; cdr3_aa: CASSSLRGGFQPQHF
v_call: TRBV7-8; j_call: TRBJ2-1; d_call: TRBD2; clone_size: NA; cdr3_nt: TGTGCCAGCTTAGCGGGGGGCAATGAGCAGTTCTTC; cdr3_aa: CASLAGGNEQFF
v_call: TRBV19; j_call: TRBJ2-2; d_call: NA; clone_size: NA; cdr3_nt: TGTGCCAGTAGTAATAAAAGAGGTAGCACCGGGGAGCTGTTTTTT; cdr3_aa: CASSNKRGSTGELFF
v_call: TRBV6-5; j_call: TRBJ1-1; d_call: NA; clone_size: once; cdr3_nt: TGTGCCAGCAGTTACAGGGATGGAACTGAAGCTTTCTTT; cdr3_aa: CASSYRDGTEAFF
v_call: TRBV4-2; j_call: TRBJ2-3; d_call: TRBD2; clone_size: NA; cdr3_nt: TGTGCCAGCAGCCAAGATGGACTAGCAGGGCAGTATTTT; cdr3_aa: CASSQDGLAGQYF
v_call: TRBV7-9; j_call: TRBJ2-7; d_call: NA; clone_size: once; cdr3_nt: TGTGCCAGCAGCTTAGGGCAGGGCCTTTCCTACGAGCAGTACTTC; cdr3_aa: CASSLGQGLSYEQYF
v_call: TRBV7-9; j_call: TRBJ1-1; d_call: NA; clone_size: NA; cdr3_nt: TGTGCCAGCAGTCCTCCGGTCCCCACAAACACTGAAGCTTTCTTT; cdr3_aa: CASSPPVPTNTEAFF
v_call: TRBV15; j_call: TRBJ2-3; d_call: TRBD2; clone_size: few; cdr3_nt: TGTGCCACCAGCAGAGAAACGGGACTAGCAACAGATACGCAGTATTTT; cdr3_aa: CATSRETGLATDTQYF
v_call: TRBV6-1; j_call: TRBJ2-4; d_call: NA; clone_size: NA; cdr3_nt: TGTGCCGCCAGCAGAGCCGGGTACAGAGCCAAAAACATTCAGTACTTC; cdr3_aa: CAASRAGYRAKNIQYF
v_call: TRBV20-1; j_call: TRBJ1-2; d_call: NA; clone_size: NA; cdr3_nt: TGCAGTGCCCTCCACCTCCCCGGGGACTATGGCTACACCTTC; cdr3_aa: CSALHLPGDYGYTF
v_call: TRBV6-1; j_call: TRBJ2-7; d_call: NA; clone_size: few; cdr3_nt: TGTGCCAGCAGTGAGGGATTTGGGCTCTACGAGCAGTACTTC; cdr3_aa: CASSEGFGLYEQYF
v_call: TRBV4-3; j_call: TRBJ2-3; d_call: TRBD2; clone_size: NA; cdr3_nt: TGCGCCAGCAGCCAAGTTGGGCTATGGGTTACTAGCGGGGCCACAGATACGCAGTATTTT; cdr3_aa: CASSQVGLWVTSGATDTQYF
v_call: TRBV7-8; j_call: TRBJ2-2; d_call: TRBD2; clone_size: few; cdr3_nt: TGTGCCAGCAGACACCCGGGGGGAGCTTCTAAGACCGGGGAGCTGTTTTTT; cdr3_aa: CASRHPGGASKTGELFF
v_call: TRBV20-1; j_call: TRBJ1-4; d_call: NA; clone_size: NA; cdr3_nt: TGCAGTGCTAGAGATCACAAGCTTAATGAAAAACTGTTTTTT; cdr3_aa: CSARDHKLNEKLFF
v_call: TRBV29-1; j_call: TRBJ2-7; d_call: NA; clone_size: NA; cdr3_nt: TGCAGCGTTCGGGCCTACGAGCAGTACTTC; cdr3_aa: CSVRAYEQYF
v_call: TRBV10-3; j_call: TRBJ2-2; d_call: TRBD2; clone_size: NA; cdr3_nt: TGTGCCATCAGCGATTCTAGCGGGGGGACCCCCCGTTACACCGGGGAGCTGTTTTTT; cdr3_aa: CAISDSSGGTPRYTGELFF
v_call: TRBV7-9; j_call: TRBJ2-1; d_call: NA; clone_size: few; cdr3_nt: TGTGCCAGCAGCTTTTTCGAGCGCCATGAGCAGTTCTTC; cdr3_aa: CASSFFERHEQFF
v_call: TRBV12-5; j_call: TRBJ2-2; d_call: NA; clone_size: few; cdr3_nt: TGTGCCAGCGGCCTTGGCACCGGGGAGCTGTTTTTT; cdr3_aa: CASGLGTGELFF
v_call: TRBV19; j_call: TRBJ2-2; d_call: NA; clone_size: few; cdr3_nt: TGTGCCAGTAGTATTTCGGACGCCCTACGGATCAACACCGGGGAGCTGTTTTTT; cdr3_aa: CASSISDALRINTGELFF
v_call: TRBV7-9; j_call: TRBJ1-1; d_call: TRBD1; clone_size: many; cdr3_nt: TGTGCCAGCAGACCCAGGACAGGCCAGGACCGTCACGGGGGAGCTTTCTTT; cdr3_aa: CASRPRTGQDRHGGAFF